These 5 T cell receptor beta chains were sequenced from one sample in a study of T cells of healthy individuals. TCRdb analysed the 5' RACE reads with MiXCR anew, one entry per CDR3 protein. The data contain around 98,000 distinct CDR3 sequences, about 16% of them seen just once; the ten biggest clones take up about 6.2%. The receptors come from a human donor in good health.

This chain uses TRBV11-3 with TRBJ2-5, with TRBD2 as a possible D gene (5 bases). Trimming removed 5 bases from V and 4 bases from J, with 17 bases in between. The CDR3 runs to 15 residues. In germline, CDR1 is SGHNT, CDR2 YENEEA. The CDR3 DNA is TGTGCCAGCAGCCAAGGGAGTCGATACGTAGAGACCCAGTACTTC. This gives the protein CASSQGSRYVETQYF.

This clonotype was observed a handful of times. The CDR3 DNA follows: TGTGCCAGCAGACTCAGAGAGACCCAGTACTTC. It codes for CASRLRETQYF. This chain joins TRBV6-2 or TRBV6-3 and TRBJ2-5; D gene ambiguous. V dropped 6 bases and J dropped 4 bases, with 6 bases sitting between them. Germline V gene sequence: CDR1 MNHEY, CDR2 SVGEGT. CDR3 length: 11 residues.

This clonotype was observed at least ten times. The chain is built from TRBV7-3 and TRBJ1-1; D uncertain. Looked up from germline, CDR1 is SGHTA and CDR2 is FQGTGA. This CDR3 contains 12 residues. Trimming pared 3 bases from V and 7 bases from J, leaving 9 bases between. The CDR3 sequence: CASSFQTGEAFF. CDR3 coding DNA: TGTGCCAGCAGCTTCCAAACTGGTGAAGCTTTCTTT.

This clonotype occurred many times. V and J are TRBV2 and TRBJ1-2, with 8 bases matching TRBD1. The V segment lost 7 bases and the J segment 8 bases; nucleotides outside the gene matches: 12. CDR3 length: 14 amino acids. From germline, CDR1 is SNHLY and CDR2 FYNNEI. CDR3 sequence reads: CASIRDRGTGGYTF. In DNA form, the CDR3 reads TGTGCCAGCATTAGAGACAGGGGCACGGGGGGCTACACCTTC.

The chain uses TRBV29-1 and TRBJ2-5, with 8 bases that match TRBD1. The CDR3 is made up of 14 amino acids. The ends lost 5 bases at V and 6 bases at J; junction bases unmatched: 11. Germline V gene sequence: CDR1 SQVTM, CDR2 ANQGSEA. The CDR3 protein is CSVLTDRDGKTQYF. The CDR3 DNA sequence: TGCAGCGTTCTCACGGACAGGGATGGCAAGACCCAGTACTTC.